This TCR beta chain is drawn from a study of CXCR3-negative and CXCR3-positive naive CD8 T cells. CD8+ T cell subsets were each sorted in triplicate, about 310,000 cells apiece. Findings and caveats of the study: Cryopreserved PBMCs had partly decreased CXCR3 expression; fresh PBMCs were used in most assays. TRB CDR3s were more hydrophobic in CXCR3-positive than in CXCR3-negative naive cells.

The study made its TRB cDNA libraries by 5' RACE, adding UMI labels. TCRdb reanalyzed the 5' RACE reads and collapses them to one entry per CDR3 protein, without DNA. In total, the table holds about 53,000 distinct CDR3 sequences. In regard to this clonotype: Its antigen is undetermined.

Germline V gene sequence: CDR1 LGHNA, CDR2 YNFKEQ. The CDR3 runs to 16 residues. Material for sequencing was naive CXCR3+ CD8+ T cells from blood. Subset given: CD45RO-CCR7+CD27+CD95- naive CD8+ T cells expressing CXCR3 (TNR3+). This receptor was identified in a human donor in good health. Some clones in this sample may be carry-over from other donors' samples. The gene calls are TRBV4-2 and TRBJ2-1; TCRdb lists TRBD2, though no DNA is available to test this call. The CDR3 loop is CASSQDLGLAGGLPFF.